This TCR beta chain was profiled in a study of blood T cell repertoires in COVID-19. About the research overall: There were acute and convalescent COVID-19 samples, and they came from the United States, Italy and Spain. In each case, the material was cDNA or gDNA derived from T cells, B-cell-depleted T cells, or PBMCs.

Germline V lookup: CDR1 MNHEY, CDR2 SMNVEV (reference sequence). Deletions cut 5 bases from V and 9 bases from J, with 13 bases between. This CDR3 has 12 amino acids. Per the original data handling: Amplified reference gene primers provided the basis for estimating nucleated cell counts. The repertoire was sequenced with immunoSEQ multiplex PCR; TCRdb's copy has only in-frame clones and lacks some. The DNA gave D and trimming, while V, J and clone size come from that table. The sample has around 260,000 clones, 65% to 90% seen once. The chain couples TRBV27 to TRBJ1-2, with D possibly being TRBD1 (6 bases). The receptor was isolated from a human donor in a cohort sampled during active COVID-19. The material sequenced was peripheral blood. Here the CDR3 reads CASSASTGRYTF. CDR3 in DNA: TGTGCCAGCAGTGCTTCGACAGGTCGCTACACCTTC.